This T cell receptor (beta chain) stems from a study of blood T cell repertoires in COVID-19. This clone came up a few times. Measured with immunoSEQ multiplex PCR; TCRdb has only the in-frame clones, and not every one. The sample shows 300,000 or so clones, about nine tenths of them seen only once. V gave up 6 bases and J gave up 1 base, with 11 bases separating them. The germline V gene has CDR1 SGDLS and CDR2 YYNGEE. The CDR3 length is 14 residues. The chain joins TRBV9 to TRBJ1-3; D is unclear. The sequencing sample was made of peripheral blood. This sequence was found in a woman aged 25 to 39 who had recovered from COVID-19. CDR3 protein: CASNRDGSGNTIYF. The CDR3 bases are TGTGCCAGCAACCGTGACGGGTCTGGAAACACCATATATTTT. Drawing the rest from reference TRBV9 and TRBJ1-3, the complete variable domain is DSGVTQTPKHLITATGQRVTLRCSPRSGDLSVYWYQQSLDQGLQFLIQYYNGEERAKGNILERFSAQQFPDLHSELNLSSLELGDSALYFCASNRDGSGNTIYFGEGSWLTVV.